This entry lists 28 T cell receptor beta chains sequenced from one sample in a study of CD8+CD57+ T cells in acquired aplastic anemia. According to the study, genomic DNA was the template for TCR beta VDJ and CDR3 profiling. From the reads, TCRdb called clonotypes with MiXCR, one entry per CDR3 protein. The data contain over 250,000 distinct CDR3 sequences, roughly 61% of them singletons. By flow cytometry, patients selected for sequencing had shown an expansion of CD8+CD57+ cells. Input material: sorted CD4+, CD8+, or CD8+CD57+ T cells (not recorded which) from PBMCs. All receptors come from a human donor with aplastic anemia.

The chain joins TRBV15 to TRBJ1-3; D uncertain. Germline V gives CDR1 LNHNV, CDR2 YYDKDF (reference sequence). The CDR3 is 13 residues long. Trimming stripped 5 bases from V and 7 bases from J, with 12 bases between. CDR3 amino acids: CATSEGHGNTIYF. The CDR3 DNA follows: TGTGCCACCAGCGAAGGGCACGGGAACACCATATATTTT.

In this sample, this clonotype turned up a few times. V gene TRBV29-1 combines with J gene TRBJ1-3; the D is unclear. Germline V gene data show CDR1 as SQVTM and CDR2 as ANQGSEA. The CDR3 consists of 10 residues. V lost 7 bases and J lost 0, with 1 base in between. In DNA form, the CDR3 reads TGCAGCGCCTCTGGAAACACCATATATTTT. The encoded protein is CSASGNTIYF.

The J gene is TRBJ2-2, the V gene TRBV19; TRBD2 matches at 9 bases. The CDR3 loop spans 15 amino acids. With 1 base clipped from V and 6 bases from J, the junction kept 3 bases outside the gene matches. The germline CDR1 and CDR2 sequences are LNHDA and SQIVND (reference sequence). The CDR3 spells CASSIGSGRSGELFF. DNA for the CDR3: TGTGCCAGTAGTATAGGTAGCGGGAGATCCGGGGAGCTGTTTTTT.

V gene TRBV11-2 combines with J gene TRBJ2-1; 8 positions agree with TRBD1. Per germline, CDR1 SGHAT and CDR2 FQNNGV. Trimming removed 8 bases from V and 10 bases from J; junction bases left unmatched: 16. The CDR3 length is 15 residues. The CDR3 loop reads CASVLSLRGREEQFF. CDR3 DNA: TGTGCCAGCGTGTTGAGCCTCAGGGGGCGAGAAGAGCAGTTCTTC.

The chain has TRBV19 and TRBJ1-2; D not resolved. This CDR3 comprises 14 residues. The V end lost 0 bases, the J end lost 2 bases, and 7 bases lay between the germline ends. Germline CDR1 and CDR2: LNHDA and SQIVND (reference sequence). CDR3 coding DNA: TGTGCCAGTAGTATAGAGGCCCGAAACTATGGCTACACCTTC. Amino acid sequence: CASSIEARNYGYTF.

The chain carries TRBV10-2 and TRBJ1-6; 9 nucleotides line up with TRBD1. Germline assignment: CDR1 WSHSY and CDR2 SAAADI. V lost 6 bases to trimming and J lost 4 bases; unmatched junction nucleotides: 4. The CDR3 consists of 15 residues. The CDR3 is CASRQTGGYNSPLHF. For the CDR3, the DNA is TGCGCCAGCAGACAGACAGGGGGGTATAATTCACCCCTCCACTTT.

V is TRBV5-1 and J is TRBJ1-6; D call uncertain. Germline V gives CDR1 SGHRS, CDR2 YFSETQ. The V end was cut by 0 bases, the J end by 7 bases, with 2 bases between. The length of the CDR3 is 12 residues. In DNA, the CDR3 is TGCGCCAGCAGCTTGGAAAATTCACCCCTCCACTTT. Its translation: CASSLENSPLHF. The entire variable domain, with the rest obtained from reference TRBV5-1 and TRBJ1-6, is as follows: KAGVTQTPRYLIKTRGQQVTLSCSPISGHRSVSWYQQTPGQGLQFLFEYFSETQRNKGNFPGRFSGRQFSNSRSEMNVSTLELGDSALYLCASSLENSPLHFGNGTRLTVT.

This clonotype was observed many times. V gene TRBV3-1 combines with J gene TRBJ1-2; D is possibly TRBD1 (5 bases). Germline assignment: CDR1 LGHDT and CDR2 YNNKEL (reference sequence). The CDR3 has 13 residues. Trimming pared 4 bases from V and 5 bases from J, leaving 11 bases between. The CDR3 region has the DNA TGTGCCAGCAGCCTCGGGACGGAATATGGCTACACCTTC. Translating it yields CASSLGTEYGYTF. Variable domain in full (rest from reference TRBV3-1 and TRBJ1-2): DTAVSQTPKYLVTQMGNDKSIKCEQNLGHDTMYWYKQDSKKFLKIMFSYNNKELIINETVPNRFSPKSPDKAHLNLHINSLELGDSAVYFCASSLGTEYGYTFGSGTRLTVV.

The V call is TRBV7-9, the J call TRBJ2-1, with 9 bases aligning to TRBD2. The V segment lost 5 bases and the J segment 9 bases; nucleotides outside the gene matches: 11. The CDR3 sequence is 15 residues long. Germline CDR1 and CDR2: SEHNR and FQNEAQ (reference sequence). The CDR3 DNA follows: TGTGCCAGCAGCGTTAGCGGGAGCCAGCAGGGTGAGCAGTTCTTC. Translating it yields CASSVSGSQQGEQFF.

This clonotype was observed at least ten times. The chain uses TRBV6-9 and TRBJ1-4, with 7 bases aligning to TRBD1. Germline lookup yields CDR1 MNHGY and CDR2 SVAAGI. Trimming took 6 bases from V and 8 from J; bases not matched to a gene: 9. The CDR3 is 14 amino acids. CDR3 region: CASRGDRLGEKLFF. DNA for the CDR3: TGTGCCAGCAGAGGGGACAGACTAGGGGAAAAACTGTTTTTT.

This clonotype was detected many times. The chain couples TRBV19 to TRBJ1-2; TRBD1 matches 7 bases. The CDR3 spans 14 residues. The V gene's germline CDR1 is LNHDA and CDR2 SQIVND (reference sequence). V lost 5 bases, J lost 2 bases, and 5 bases stayed unmatched. The CDR3 loop reads CASSVSDRNYGYTF. The CDR3 nucleotides are TGTGCCAGTAGTGTATCGGACAGGAACTATGGCTACACCTTC. The full variable domain, in which reference TRBV19 and TRBJ1-2 provide the parts outside the CDR3, is DGGITQSPKYLFRKEGQNVTLSCEQNLNHDAMYWYRQDPGQGLRLIYYSQIVNDFQKGDIAEGYSVSREKKESFPLTVTSAQKNPTAFYLCASSVSDRNYGYTFGSGTRLTVV.

This chain connects TRBV9 to TRBJ2-5; D gene unclear. The CDR3 consists of 14 residues. The V and J ends lost 0 bases and 5 bases respectively, with 11 bases between them. CDR1 and CDR2 from the germline V gene are SGDLS and YYNGEE. CDR3 nucleotides: TGTGCCAGCAGCGTAGTGGGCCTTAGGGAGACCCAGTACTTC. It specifies CASSVVGLRETQYF.

The chain employs TRBV20-1 and TRBJ2-3; 10 nucleotides match TRBD1. The CDR3 runs to 15 residues. Trimming at V came to 1 base and at J to 6 bases, leaving 7 bases not matched to a gene. From germline, CDR1 is DFQATT and CDR2 SNEGSKA (reference sequence). The CDR3 sequence is CSARVYGQGGDTQYF. CDR3 nucleotides: TGCAGTGCTAGAGTTTATGGACAGGGGGGCGATACGCAGTATTTT.

CDR3: CASRKEGLLYEQYF. The CDR3 bases are TGTGCCAGCAGGAAGGAGGGACTTCTCTACGAGCAGTACTTC. This chain uses TRBV2 with TRBJ2-7, with a weak D call TRBD2 (6 bases). V gave up 6 bases and J gave up 3 bases, with 15 bases separating them. Germline V gene lookup returns CDR1 SNHLY and CDR2 FYNNEI. This CDR3 is built from 14 residues.

This chain links TRBV5-1 with TRBJ2-3, with D maybe TRBD2 (6 bases). Germline V CDR1 and CDR2: SGHRS, YFSETQ. The V end was cut by 8 bases, the J end by 0 bases, with 22 bases between. The CDR3 extends over 17 amino acids. The CDR3 coding sequence is TGCGCCAGTCGACGGTTTGGGACTTTTACGAGCACAGATACGCAGTATTTT. Encoded protein: CASRRFGTFTSTDTQYF.

As to this clonotype: The junction shows a germline mismatch at one end, possibly a read error. The rearrangement joins TRBV10-2 to TRBJ1-2, with D possibly TRBD1 on 5 matching bases. From germline, CDR1 is WSHSY and CDR2 SAAADI. CDR3 length: 12 residues. The CDR3 bases are TGTGCCAGCACCTCGGGGGTTCGTGGCTACACCTTC. Amino acid sequence: CASTSGVRGYTF.

This clonotype came up once. The chain carries TRBV5-4 and TRBJ2-5, with TRBD2 as a possible D gene (5 bases). Germline V CDR1 and CDR2: SGHNT, YYREEE (reference sequence). The CDR3 length is 12 residues. With 4 bases removed from V and 3 bases from J, the gap between germline ends came to 7 bases. This CDR3 reads CASSLTKETQYF. CDR3 in DNA: TGTGCCAGCAGCCTGACTAAAGAGACCCAGTACTTC.

This rearrangement joins TRBV14 to TRBJ1-1; D gene uncertain. This CDR3 has 13 amino acids. CDR1 is SGHDN and CDR2 is FVKESK in the germline V gene. Trimming cost V 0 bases and J 4 bases, with 6 bases left between them. The CDR3 reads CASSQERPTEAFF. CDR3 nucleotide sequence: TGTGCCAGCAGCCAAGAACGGCCCACTGAAGCTTTCTTT.

This clonotype has ten or more counts. The chain couples TRBV20-1 to TRBJ2-3; no clear D. Germline-derived CDR1 and CDR2 are DFQATT and SNEGSKA (reference sequence). The length of the CDR3 is 14 residues. Trimming shortened V by 5 bases and J by 0 bases, and 12 bases separated the two germline ends. The CDR3 sequence is CSALGLGSTDTQYF. Here the CDR3 DNA reads TGCAGTGCTCTGGGGTTAGGGAGCACAGATACGCAGTATTTT.

This clonotype was found a few times. The chain carries TRBV9 and TRBJ1-6; TRBD1 matches 10 bases. V gave up 4 bases and J gave up 11 bases; unmatched junction bases: 6. The CDR3 loop spans 14 amino acids. CDR1 is SGDLS, CDR2 YYNGEE, per germline. DNA for the CDR3: TGTGCCAGCAGCTGGGGACAGGGGTCGGCACCCCTCCACTTT. This sequence encodes CASSWGQGSAPLHF.

Ten or more counts support this clonotype. Here the CDR3 reads CASSRGGVVKDGNTIYF. CDR3 DNA: TGCGCCAGCAGCCGCGGGGGGGTTGTTAAGGACGGAAACACCATATATTTT. This chain links TRBV4-1 with TRBJ1-3; maybe TRBD1 (5 bases). From germline, CDR1 is MGHRA and CDR2 YSYEKL. Trimming took off 4 bases at V and 4 bases at J, with 20 bases between the two ends. The CDR3 is made up of 17 amino acids.

As concerns this clonotype: At one end, the junction sequence differs from germline, possibly due to a read error. The chain couples TRBV14 to TRBJ1-3; D uncertain. The CDR3 has 14 amino acids. Germline-derived CDR1 and CDR2 are SGHDN and FVKESK. The CDR3 region has the DNA TGTGCCAGCAGCCGATCCAGTGAGGGATTAGTAGCGTCGTTT. Its translation is CASSRSSEGLVASF.

V and J are TRBV24-1 and TRBJ1-2; D is unresolved. The V and J ends lost 5 bases and 8 bases respectively, with 8 bases between them. The CDR3 is made up of 11 amino acids. The germline V gene encodes CDR1 KGHDR and CDR2 SFDVKD. The CDR3 reads CATSGPDGYTF. The DNA for the CDR3 is TGTGCCACCAGTGGCCCGGACGGCTACACCTTC.

The chain recombines TRBV24-1 with TRBJ2-2, with TRBD1 matching 8 bases. This CDR3 comprises 13 residues. With 5 bases clipped from V and 7 bases from J, the junction kept 2 bases outside the gene matches. Germline-derived CDR1 and CDR2 are KGHDR and SFDVKD. CDR3 nucleotide sequence: TGTGCCACCAGTGGACAGGGGCACGGGGAGCTGTTTTTT. Its translation: CATSGQGHGELFF.

This clonotype was recorded only once. A read error may account for a junction end that differs from germline. This rearrangement joins TRBV5-1 to TRBJ2-3; D unresolved. CDR1 and CDR2 from the germline V gene are SGHRS and YFSETQ. This CDR3 comprises 13 residues. CDR3 protein: CVSSMAGRSTQYF. In DNA, the CDR3 is TGCGTCAGCAGCATGGCCGGCAGGAGTACGCAGTATTTT.

This clonotype showed up many times. The genes are TRBV7-6 and TRBJ2-3; TRBD2 matches at 8 bases. Germline trimming cut 1 base from V and 3 bases from J; bases unmatched to any gene: 6. From germline, CDR1 is SGHVS and CDR2 FNYEAQ. The CDR3 spans 16 residues. Here the CDR3 reads CASSLGPAGATDTQYF. The CDR3 DNA follows: TGTGCCAGCAGCTTAGGGCCAGCGGGGGCAACAGATACGCAGTATTTT.

This clonotype was detected many times. The rearrangement links TRBV20-1 to TRBJ2-7; tentatively, D is TRBD2 (6 bases). Germline V gives CDR1 DFQATT, CDR2 SNEGSKA (reference sequence). The CDR3 spans 16 residues. The V end was cut by 6 bases, the J end by 2 bases, with 23 bases between. CDR3 DNA: TGCAGTGCCCGCCGAACGGGCGGGGCAAGAACCTACGAGCAGTACTTC. This codes for CSARRTGGARTYEQYF.

Of note for this clonotype: This clone may be a read error of a much larger clone one base away. The chain is built from TRBV6-5 and TRBJ1-1; 7 bases match TRBD1. V trimming: 8 bases; J trimming: 6 bases; junction bases outside the gene matches: 15. The CDR3 is 15 amino acids. Germline values: CDR1 MNHEY, CDR2 SVGAGI. The CDR3 nucleotides read TGTGCCAGCCGTGCCGACAGGGTCAGAGTGGCTGAAGCTTTCTTT. Its protein is CASRADRVRVAEAFF.